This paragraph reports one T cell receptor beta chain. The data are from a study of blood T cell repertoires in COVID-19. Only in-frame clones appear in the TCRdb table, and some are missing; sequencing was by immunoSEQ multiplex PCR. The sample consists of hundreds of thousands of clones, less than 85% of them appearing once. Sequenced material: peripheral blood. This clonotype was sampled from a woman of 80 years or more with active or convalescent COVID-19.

The CDR3 DNA is TGTGCCGCCGCGTGGGGCCTCAAAGAGACCCAGTACTTC. Translating gives CAAAWGLKETQYF. V usage is TRBV15 and J usage is TRBJ2-5, with D perhaps TRBD1 (5 bases). Germline loops: CDR1 LNHNV, CDR2 YYDKDF (reference sequence). The CDR3 loop spans 13 amino acids. The germline V and J ends were trimmed by 11 bases and 3 bases, with 16 bases remaining between them.